The 23 T cell receptor beta chains given below trace back to one sample, sequenced in a study of blood T cell repertoires in COVID-19. Clones were read by immunoSEQ multiplex PCR, and TCRdb kept only the in-frame ones, dropping some. Among more than 200,000 clones listed, about 85% were seen once. Sequenced material: PBMCs or T cells enriched from blood (not recorded which). These receptors were collected from a woman aged 25-40 years with acute COVID-19.

J is TRBJ1-5 and V is TRBV10-3; 8 positions agree with TRBD1. With V trimmed by 4 bases and J by 5 bases, 4 bases remained unmatched. From germline, CDR1 is ENHRY and CDR2 SYGVKD. There are 14 residues in the CDR3. CDR3 loop: CAISGNRGDQPQHF. The DNA of the CDR3 is TGTGCCATCAGTGGTAACAGGGGGGATCAGCCCCAGCATTTT.

The chain carries TRBV6-5 and TRBJ1-4, with 9 positions matching TRBD1. This CDR3 comprises 15 residues. Germline V gene data show CDR1 as MNHEY and CDR2 as SVGAGI. With 5 bases clipped from V and 8 bases from J, the junction kept 9 bases outside the gene matches. In DNA, the CDR3 is TGTGCCAGCAGTACCTTGACAGGGGGTAGGGAAAAACTGTTTTTT. As protein: CASSTLTGGREKLFF.

The V gene is TRBV2, the J gene TRBJ1-3; a possible D gene is TRBD1 (6 bases). Germline V gives CDR1 SNHLY, CDR2 FYNNEI. This CDR3 spans 16 amino acids. The ends were cut back, 2 bases at V and 10 bases at J, with 21 bases in the middle. The CDR3 is CASSEPSGGPRGTIYF. The CDR3 nucleotides read TGTGCCAGCAGTGAACCTTCTGGGGGCCCAAGGGGGACCATATATTTT.

The chain recombines TRBV18 with TRBJ2-3, with no clear D. The germline CDR1 and CDR2 sequences are KGHSH and LQKENI. The CDR3 totals 13 residues. V was cut by 3 bases and J by 2 bases, with 6 bases left in between. CDR3 loop: CASSPSFTDTQYF. CDR3 coding DNA: TGTGCCAGCTCACCGTCGTTCACAGATACGCAGTATTTT.

This chain joins TRBV4-1 and TRBJ2-7; possibly TRBD2 for D (5 bases). This CDR3 has 18 residues. Per germline, CDR1 MGHRA and CDR2 YSYEKL. Trimming stripped 4 bases from V and 0 bases from J, with 22 bases between. The chain's CDR3 is CASSRVRPGVALSYEQYF. CDR3 DNA sequence: TGCGCCAGCAGCCGAGTCCGGCCCGGGGTCGCCCTCTCCTACGAGCAGTACTTC.

This chain joins TRBV25-1 and TRBJ2-7; 9 bases match TRBD1. V lost 7 bases to trimming and J lost 4 bases; unmatched junction nucleotides: 8. The CDR3 runs to 14 residues. Germline V lookup: CDR1 MGHDK, CDR2 SYGVNS. The CDR3 loop is CASIPRDREYEQYF. Written as DNA, the CDR3 is TGTGCCAGCATACCCCGGGACAGGGAGTACGAGCAGTACTTC.

The chain links TRBV13 to TRBJ1-2, with 8 bases that match TRBD1. The CDR3 has 13 residues. Trimming at V came to 1 base and at J to 8 bases, leaving 3 bases not matched to a gene. Germline values: CDR1 PRHDT, CDR2 FYEKMQ (reference sequence). The CDR3 loop reads CASSLARGRGYTF. CDR3 in DNA: TGTGCCAGCAGCTTAGCCAGGGGGCGGGGCTACACCTTC.

CDR3 sequence (DNA): TGTGCCAGCAGCCAAGATAGGCGACAGAACAAAGCTTTCTTT. Translating it yields CASSQDRRQNKAFF. This sequence joins TRBV14 and TRBJ1-1; tentatively, D is TRBD1 (5 bases). V gave up 0 bases and J gave up 9 bases, with 14 bases separating them. Germline V lookup: CDR1 SGHDN, CDR2 FVKESK. This CDR3 contains 14 residues.

The genes are TRBV7-2 and TRBJ2-1; 10 nucleotides match TRBD2. Trimming at V came to 8 bases and at J to 3 bases, leaving 7 bases not matched to a gene. The CDR3 is made up of 15 amino acids. Germline V gene lookup returns CDR1 SGHTA and CDR2 FQGNSA. The CDR3 bases are TGTGCCAGCGCCGGAGCGGGAGGGTTCTACAATGAGCAGTTCTTC. Protein: CASAGAGGFYNEQFF.

This clone was detected only once. This sequence joins TRBV2 and TRBJ1-3; 9 bases are shared with TRBD1. This CDR3 has 16 residues. From germline, CDR1 is SNHLY and CDR2 FYNNEI. Unmatched junction bases numbered 5, after V lost 5 bases and J lost 0 bases. The CDR3: CASSSDRGNSGNTIYF. The DNA of the CDR3 is TGTGCCAGCAGTTCGGACAGGGGCAACTCTGGAAACACCATATATTTT.

The V gene is TRBV27, the J gene TRBJ2-2, with 8 bases lining up with TRBD1. The V gene end was trimmed by 5 bases and the J gene end by 6 bases; junction bases not matched to a gene: 5. The germline V gene encodes CDR1 MNHEY and CDR2 SMNVEV (reference sequence). The CDR3 is 14 amino acids. Here the CDR3 reads CASSRQGYAGELFF. Here the CDR3 DNA reads TGTGCCAGCAGTCGACAGGGGTATGCCGGGGAGCTGTTTTTT.

This chain uses TRBV19 with TRBJ2-1; 11 bases fit TRBD2. The CDR3 spans 16 residues. Germline CDR1 LNHDA, CDR2 SQIVND (reference sequence). With 7 bases clipped from V and 4 bases from J, the junction kept 9 bases outside the gene matches. CDR3 residues: CASNKGLAAPYNEQFF. The CDR3 DNA reads TGTGCCAGTAATAAGGGACTAGCGGCACCATACAATGAGCAGTTCTTC.

Only a few counts were recorded for this clone. At one boundary the junction diverges from the germline segment, which might be a read error. The chain employs TRBV20-1 and TRBJ2-5; no definite D call. Germline V CDR1 and CDR2: DFQATT, SNEGSKA (reference sequence). The CDR3 has 10 residues. CDR3 in amino acids: CSARQEAQYF. CDR3 nucleotide sequence: TGCAGTGCTAGACAAGAGGCCCAGTACTTC.

The chain joins TRBV9 to TRBJ1-1; possible D gene TRBD1, 5 bases. Germline CDR1 is SGDLS and CDR2 is YYNGEE. With 7 bases removed from V and 6 bases from J, the gap between germline ends came to 7 bases. The CDR3 consists of 10 residues. CDR3 nucleotides: TGTGCCAGCCGGGGGGCTGAAGCTTTCTTT. Its protein product is CASRGAEAFF.

The gene calls are TRBV28 and TRBJ2-3; 12 positions match TRBD1. The CDR3 totals 15 residues. The germline gives CDR1 MDHEN, CDR2 SYDVKM. The junction had 3 bases not matched to a gene; V was cut back by 2 bases and J by 6 bases. The CDR3: CASSLGDRGQDTQYF. CDR3 nucleotide sequence: TGTGCCAGCAGTTTAGGGGACAGGGGGCAGGATACGCAGTATTTT.

The V call is TRBV2, the J call TRBJ2-7; possibly TRBD2 for D (5 bases). The CDR3 consists of 14 residues. With 7 bases removed from V and 0 bases from J, the gap between germline ends came to 13 bases. Per the germline V gene, CDR1 is SNHLY and CDR2 is FYNNEI. The CDR3 region has the DNA TGTGCCAGCACGGGCGGGCCGAGCTCCTACGAGCAGTACTTC. Its protein is CASTGGPSSYEQYF.

V and J are TRBV4-2 and TRBJ1-4, with no clear D. This CDR3 comprises 14 residues. Deletions cut 0 bases from V and 7 bases from J, with 9 bases between. Germline CDR1 reads LGHNA; CDR2 reads YNFKEQ. The CDR3 sequence is CASSQDGFGEKLFF. The CDR3 nucleotides read TGTGCCAGCAGCCAAGATGGCTTTGGTGAAAAACTGTTTTTT.

The gene calls are TRBV29-1 and TRBJ1-2; possibly TRBD1 for D (5 bases). The CDR3 has 12 amino acids. Germline V CDR1 and CDR2: SQVTM, ANQGSEA. Trimming shortened V by 2 bases and J by 4 bases, and 8 bases separated the two germline ends. The CDR3 protein is CSVEQGGYGYTF. The CDR3 DNA is TGCAGCGTTGAACAGGGCGGCTATGGCTACACCTTC.

The chain carries TRBV5-6 and TRBJ2-5; D uncertain. CDR1 is SGHDT and CDR2 is YYEEEE in the germline V gene. The CDR3 runs to 14 residues. V lost 0 bases and J 1 base, leaving 7 bases between the germline ends. The CDR3 loop is CASSLGLIQETQYF. The CDR3 coding sequence is TGTGCCAGCAGCTTGGGGCTGATCCAAGAGACCCAGTACTTC.

This sequence joins TRBV27 and TRBJ2-1; TRBD2 matches at 10 bases. Germline V lookup: CDR1 MNHEY, CDR2 SMNVEV (reference sequence). The CDR3 runs 16 residues. The V gene end was trimmed by 3 bases and the J gene end by 4 bases; junction bases not matched to a gene: 6. Written as DNA, the CDR3 is TGTGCCAGCAGTTTCTTACCGGGACTAGCGTACAATGAGCAGTTCTTC. Residues: CASSFLPGLAYNEQFF.

This rearrangement joins TRBV6-5 to TRBJ1-4; D call uncertain. CDR1 is MNHEY, CDR2 SVGAGI, per germline. Trimming pared 7 bases from V and 7 bases from J, leaving 19 bases between. This CDR3 spans 15 amino acids. The CDR3 bases are TGTGCCAGCATGAGGATGACCGCCTCGAGTGAAAAACTGTTTTTT. This encodes CASMRMTASSEKLFF.

This chain uses TRBV28 with TRBJ2-5, with 7 bases that match TRBD2. The length of the CDR3 is 16 residues. V shed 5 bases, J shed 7 bases, and the junction held 16 bases outside the gene matches. CDR1 is MDHEN, CDR2 SYDVKM, per germline. CDR3 loop: CASSPAGLAVRSTQYF. The CDR3 bases are TGTGCCAGCAGTCCAGCGGGGCTAGCGGTCAGGTCGACCCAGTACTTC.

This CDR3 is CASSFRTTSADTQYF. CDR3 bases: TGTGCCAGCAGCTTCCGGACTACCTCGGCGGATACGCAGTATTTT. The chain employs TRBV7-8 and TRBJ2-3; weak D call: TRBD2 (6 bases). The CDR3 extends over 15 amino acids. V gave up 3 bases and J gave up 6 bases, with 16 bases separating them. The V gene's germline CDR1 is SGHVS and CDR2 FQNEAQ.